This entry lists 7 T cell receptor beta chains sequenced from one sample in a study of blood T cell repertoires in COVID-19. Here immunoSEQ multiplex PCR was the method, and the copy in TCRdb shows in-frame clones only, minus some. The table lists 30,000 to 40,000 clones, around 84% of them singletons. The specimen was peripheral blood. The receptors were gathered from a man between 65 and 79 years old with acute or convalescent COVID-19.

The sample holds one count of this clone. This chain joins TRBV7-9 and TRBJ2-7; weak D call: TRBD1 (5 bases). This CDR3 has 13 amino acids. V lost 1 base and J 5 bases, leaving 9 bases between the germline ends. Germline loops: CDR1 SEHNR, CDR2 FQNEAQ (reference sequence). In DNA form, the CDR3 reads TGTGCCAGCAGCTTAGACAGGAGCCACGAGCAGTACTTC. It specifies CASSLDRSHEQYF. Full variable domain (rest looked up from reference TRBV7-9 and TRBJ2-7): DTGVSQNPRHKITKRGQNVTFRCDPISEHNRLYWYRQTLGQGPEFLTYFQNEAQLEKSRLLSDRFSAERPKGSFSTLEIQRTEQGDSAMYLCASSLDRSHEQYFGPGTRLTVT.

The CDR3 here is CASSSTGQLYEQYF. In nucleotides, the CDR3 is TGCGCCAGCAGCTCAACGGGACAGCTCTACGAGCAGTACTTC. V and J are TRBV5-1 and TRBJ2-7; 7 bases match TRBD1. This CDR3 comprises 14 residues. Unmatched junction bases numbered 6, after V lost 3 bases and J lost 3 bases. Per germline, CDR1 SGHRS and CDR2 YFSETQ. Using reference TRBV5-1 and TRBJ2-7 for the parts outside the CDR3, the full variable domain is KAGVTQTPRYLIKTRGQQVTLSCSPISGHRSVSWYQQTPGQGLQFLFEYFSETQRNKGNFPGRFSGRQFSNSRSEMNVSTLELGDSALYLCASSSTGQLYEQYFGPGTRLTVT.

The V gene is TRBV24-1, the J gene TRBJ1-4; possible D gene TRBD1, 6 bases. This CDR3 comprises 13 residues. V shed 7 bases and J shed 4 bases, with 9 bases lying between them. CDR1 and CDR2 from the germline V gene are KGHDR and SFDVKD. CDR3 sequence: CATSKGGNEKLFF. For the CDR3, the DNA is TGTGCCACCAGCAAAGGGGGTAATGAAAAACTGTTTTTT.

The DNA for the CDR3 is TGTGCCAGCAGTAGGGACAGTCTATACGAGCAGTACTTC. It translates to CASSRDSLYEQYF. The V call is TRBV6-2 or TRBV6-3, the J call TRBJ2-7; 7 positions agree with TRBD1. This CDR3 is built from 13 residues. With 5 bases clipped from V and 4 bases from J, the junction kept 5 bases outside the gene matches. Germline-derived CDR1 and CDR2 are MNHEY and SVGEGT.

CDR3 DNA sequence: TGTGCCAGCAGCTTAAAAACCTGGGGAGCCTACGAGCAGTACTTC. Protein sequence: CASSLKTWGAYEQYF. The V call is TRBV7-8, the J call TRBJ2-7, with TRBD2 as a possible D gene (5 bases). The CDR3 runs 15 residues. In germline, CDR1 is SGHVS, CDR2 FQNEAQ. Trimming removed 2 bases from V and 2 bases from J, with 13 bases in between.

The chain links TRBV11-2 to TRBJ2-7; no firm D call. Trimming cost V 0 bases and J 5 bases, with 8 bases left between them. Germline lookup yields CDR1 SGHAT and CDR2 FQNNGV. This CDR3 has 13 residues. CDR3 bases: TGTGCCAGCAGCTTAGAGTCGGTCGACGAGCAGTACTTC. The encoded protein is CASSLESVDEQYF.

V usage is TRBV19 and J usage is TRBJ1-5; no firm D call. Germline V CDR1 and CDR2: LNHDA, SQIVND (reference sequence). The V end lost 1 base, the J end lost 6 bases, and 7 bases lay between the germline ends. This CDR3 is 13 amino acids long. For the CDR3, the DNA is TGTGCCAGTAGTATAGCGTCGCGTCAGCCCCAGCATTTT. This codes for CASSIASRQPQHF.